These T cell receptor beta chains were read from a single sample in a study of OX40 agonist ivuxolimab in advanced cancers. Sequencing was performed with immunoSEQ multiplex PCR; in TCRdb, only in-frame clones are kept and a portion is missing. The table shows 55,000 to 75,000 clones, with nearly 95% occurring only once. Sample: CD4+ or CD8+ T cells sorted from blood, taken in a trial of the OX40 agonist ivuxolimab. The receptors derive from an adult with an advanced solid tumor such as melanoma, head and neck, liver or kidney cancer. The CDR3 runs from the conserved cysteine through the conserved F or W. Each record gives: V gene, CDR3 protein.

TRBV11-3,CASSLEPPFVGGSYEQYF
TRBV10-2,CASRDGLNYEQYF
TRBV4-3,CASSQDVRGVSTNEKLFF
TRBV5-1,CASVEIAGSTDTQYF
TRBV14,CASSPSTLGEELFF
TRBV5-5,CASSLELYAEAFF
TRBV7-9,CASSLVRDRQFF
TRBV5-1,CASSPSYEQYF
TRBV15,CATSRDGEQDQETQYF
TRBV21-1,CASSRRTGRDYGYTF
TRBV4-2,CASSQVSDLAGFGEQYF
TRBV10-3,CAAGQGDTGELFF
TRBV5-4,CAMRRGRGNEQFF
TRBV19,CASSIGTGSTDTQYF
TRBV19,CASRRAGEYEQYF
TRBV6-4,CASSDSSGSYNEQFF
TRBV7-2,CASSLVAGGSSYEQYF
TRBV6-5,CASSSGDEQFF
TRBV28,CASSTPGGSDTQYF
TRBV2,CASTVGVGMNTEAFF
TRBV29-1,CSVEGQSSYEQYF
TRBV7-9,CASSYLAGGPTDTQYF
TRBV18,CASSPTGDGDYEQYF
TRBV6-5,CASKLTGSNEQFF
TRBV19,CASSFLGGGGYTF
TRBV7-8,CASSVPGLASNEQFF
TRBV5-1,CASSPNRGSVNEKLFF
TRBV27,CASSLSSTGVVTSTDTQYF
TRBV10-2,CASSELLNEQYF
TRBV6-5,CASSYLLNNEQFF
TRBV11-2,CASSLGGNEQYF
TRBV30,CAWSPYRATEAFF
TRBV4-1,CASSQGTPTYEQYF
TRBV19,CATYAQGAFYGYTF
TRBV7-2,CASSLGGGGMYQPQHF
TRBV5-1,CASSWGTGVNEQFF
TRBV7-9,CASSFGQGMHTEAFF
TRBV7-2,CASIPGLAVYNEQFF
TRBV6-5,CASRAISYEQYF
TRBV10-3,CAISEAGPPYNEQFF
TRBV11-2,CASSFSPSHTYEQYF
TRBV30,CAWSMTSGSDTQYF
TRBV7-9,CASSPRTGKGRPDTQYF
TRBV19,CASSIPRPGELFF